The source of this TCR beta chain is a study of blood T cell repertoires in COVID-19. Overall study: Italy, Spain and the United States were the sources of the convalescent and acute COVID-19 samples. T cells, B-cell-depleted T cells, or PBMCs supplied cDNA or gDNA.

The CDR3 contains 15 residues. Germline V CDR1 and CDR2: GTSNPN, SVGIG (reference sequence). Trimming took 5 bases from V and 6 from J; bases not matched to a gene: 12. In the original processing: For nucleated cells, counts were estimated from reference gene primer amplification. The protocol was immunoSEQ multiplex PCR, while the TCRdb copy is restricted to in-frame clones and leaves out a portion. The V and J calls and clone size come from that table; D and trimming were worked out from the DNA. Of approximately 150,000 clones listed, about 90% were seen once; the top ten hold approximately 1.5%. The source of this sequence is an older woman with acute or convalescent COVID-19. The chain links TRBV30 to TRBJ1-2; 10 bases line up with TRBD1. The sequenced sample was peripheral blood. Here the CDR3 reads CAWGRLDRGRDGYTF. The CDR3, as DNA: TGTGCCTGGGGTCGCCTGGACAGGGGGAGGGATGGCTACACCTTC. The complete variable domain, with remaining parts taken from reference TRBV30 and TRBJ1-2, reads SQTIHQWPATLVQPVGSPLSLECTVEGTSNPNLYWYRQAAGRGLQLLFYSVGIGQISSEVPQNLSASRPQDRQFILSSKKLLLSDSGFYLCAWGRLDRGRDGYTFGSGTRLTVV.